Listed below are T cell receptor beta chains from one sample, sequenced in a study of T cell responses to AZD1222 COVID-19 vaccine. The data were produced by immunoSEQ multiplex PCR, yet TCRdb's version contains in-frame clones alone and is incomplete. This table holds 75,000 to 90,000 clones, around 90% found once. Sequenced here: peripheral blood, sampled 28 days after the second AZD1222 dose. The receptors derive from an adult who received the AZD1222 COVID-19 vaccine. Each CDR3 is given with its conserved first and last residue. The D gene is left open where the match is weak. A clone size is listed for some rows: how often the clone was seen (once, few, many), or a class if it is expanded.

NA	TRBJ2-7	TRBV28	NA	CASRERNSYEQYF	TGTGCCAGCAGAGAGAGGAACTCCTACGAGCAGTACTTC
TRBD2	TRBJ2-7	TRBV9	NA	CASNSGTSSYEQYF	TGTGCCAGTAACTCTGGGACTAGTTCCTACGAGCAGTACTTC
TRBD1	TRBJ1-5	TRBV18	NA	CASSRDRAVAQHF	TGTGCCAGCTCTCGCGACAGGGCAGTGGCCCAGCATTTT
NA	TRBJ1-5	TRBV9	NA	CASSGGGGGNQPQHF	TGTGCCAGCAGCGGGGGCGGGGGAGGCAATCAGCCCCAGCATTTT
TRBD1	TRBJ1-6	TRBV6-5	NA	CASSSGTGGYSPLHF	TGTGCCAGCAGTTCCGGGACAGGAGGATATTCACCCCTCCACTTT
NA	TRBJ2-1	TRBV6-5	NA	CASSYRAGPREQFF	TGTGCCAGCAGTTATAGGGCGGGCCCTCGAGAGCAGTTCTTC
TRBD2	TRBJ2-7	TRBV30	NA	CAWKGLPYEQYF	TGTGCCTGGAAGGGACTACCCTACGAGCAGTACTTC
TRBD2	TRBJ2-3	TRBV5-1	once	CASSLGTSGSDTQYF	TGCGCCAGCAGCTTAGGAACTAGCGGTTCAGATACGCAGTATTTT
NA	TRBJ2-5	TRBV5-1	NA	CASSPFGQTRETQYF	TGCGCCAGCAGCCCCTTTGGACAGACACGGGAGACCCAGTACTTC
TRBD2	TRBJ2-5	TRBV6-5	NA	CASSYLPSGRETQYF	TGTGCCAGCAGTTACCTGCCTAGCGGGAGGGAGACCCAGTACTTC
TRBD1	TRBJ2-5	TRBV28	once	CASSSHRQGGETQYF	TGTGCCAGCAGTTCCCATCGACAGGGCGGCGAGACCCAGTACTTC
TRBD2	TRBJ2-7	TRBV4-2	NA	CASSPGLAGGLSYEQYF	TGTGCCAGCAGCCCAGGACTAGCGGGAGGGCTCTCCTACGAGCAGTACTTC
NA	TRBJ2-3	TRBV19	NA	CASSMRQPRTDTQYF	TGTGCCAGTAGTATGCGACAACCACGCACAGATACGCAGTATTTT
NA	TRBJ2-2	TRBV10-1	NA	CASSEVAGELFF	TGCGCCAGCAGTGAAGTAGCCGGGGAGCTGTTTTTT
TRBD2	TRBJ2-3	TRBV19	once	CATSRGRAPDTQYF	TGTGCCACCTCACGCGGGAGGGCCCCAGATACGCAGTATTTT
NA	TRBJ2-7	TRBV18	NA	CASSPPENANLPQYF	TGTGCCAGCTCACCACCGGAGAACGCAAACCTGCCGCAGTACTTC
NA	TRBJ1-1	TRBV2	NA	CASTGQWNSEAFF	TGTGCCAGCACTGGGCAGTGGAACAGTGAAGCTTTCTTT
NA	TRBJ1-6	TRBV7-2	NA	CASIPRVNSPLHF	TGTGCCAGCATCCCCAGGGTCAATTCACCCCTCCACTTT
NA	TRBJ2-2	TRBV21-1	NA	CASSTPYRDRANTGELFF	TGTGCCAGCAGCACTCCATACCGGGACAGGGCGAACACCGGGGAGCTGTTTTTT
NA	TRBJ1-2	TRBV5-4	NA	CASSLRSPPGYTF	TGTGCCAGCAGCTTGAGGTCCCCTCCTGGCTACACCTTC
TRBD2	TRBJ2-2	TRBV6-4	NA	CASSAGGGTGELFF	TGTGCCAGCAGTGCCGGGGGGGGCACCGGGGAGCTGTTTTTT
NA	TRBJ1-2	TRBV7-9	NA	CASSTNYRDGYTF	TGTGCCAGCAGCACAAATTACAGGGATGGCTACACCTTC
NA	TRBJ2-5	TRBV6-6	NA	CASSRAVQETQYF	TGTGCCAGCAGTCGGGCAGTCCAAGAGACCCAGTACTTC
NA	TRBJ2-7	TRBV25-1	NA	CASSDLQYEQYF	TGTGCCAGCAGTGATCTCCAGTACGAGCAGTACTTC
TRBD2	TRBJ2-7	TRBV28	once	CASSQRTSDDYEQYF	TGTGCCAGCAGTCAAAGGACTAGCGACGACTACGAGCAGTACTTC
TRBD2	TRBJ2-1	TRBV10-3	NA	CAISRTSGTNNEQFF	TGTGCCATCAGCAGGACTAGCGGGACCAACAATGAGCAGTTCTTC
NA	TRBJ1-4	TRBV6-1	NA	CASSEGRLGLEKLFF	TGTGCCAGCAGTGAAGGACGGCTCGGATTAGAAAAACTGTTTTTT
NA	TRBJ1-1	TRBV30	NA	CASVVGLGTEAFF	TGTGCCTCCGTGGTTGGGTTGGGCACTGAAGCTTTCTTT
TRBD2	TRBJ2-3	TRBV11-2	NA	CASSRLAAAQDTQYF	TGTGCCAGCAGCCGACTAGCTGCCGCCCAGGATACGCAGTATTTT
NA	TRBJ2-3	TRBV12-2	NA	CARGTSGTRPHCTSTDTQYF	TGTGCAAGAGGGACTAGCGGGACACGACCACATTGTACTAGCACAGATACGCAGTATTTT
NA	TRBJ2-1	TRBV25-1	NA	CASSTWGNEQFF	TGTGCCAGCAGCACGTGGGGCAATGAGCAGTTCTTC
TRBD2	TRBJ2-7	TRBV6-5	NA	CATWGLAGAYEQYF	TGTGCCACCTGGGGACTAGCGGGAGCCTACGAGCAGTACTTC
NA	TRBJ1-1	TRBV5-1	NA	CASSFATGGNTEAFF	TGCGCCAGCAGCTTTGCGACTGGGGGCAACACTGAAGCTTTCTTT
TRBD1	TRBJ2-5	TRBV13	NA	CASSLQGMQETQYF	TGTGCCAGCAGCCTACAGGGGATGCAAGAGACCCAGTACTTC